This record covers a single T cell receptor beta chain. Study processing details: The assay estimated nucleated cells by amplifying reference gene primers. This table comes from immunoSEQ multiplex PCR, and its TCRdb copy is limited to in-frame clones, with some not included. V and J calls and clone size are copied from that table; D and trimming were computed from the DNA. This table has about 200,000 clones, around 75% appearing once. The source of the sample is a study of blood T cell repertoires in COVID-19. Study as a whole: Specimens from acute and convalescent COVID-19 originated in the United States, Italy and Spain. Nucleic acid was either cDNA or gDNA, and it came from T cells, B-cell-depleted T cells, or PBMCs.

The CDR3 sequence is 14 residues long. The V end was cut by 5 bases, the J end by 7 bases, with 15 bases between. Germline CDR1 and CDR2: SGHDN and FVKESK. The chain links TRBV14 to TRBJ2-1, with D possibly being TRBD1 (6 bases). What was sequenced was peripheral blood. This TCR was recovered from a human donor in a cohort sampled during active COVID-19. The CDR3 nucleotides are TGTGCCAGCAGCACAAGCAGGGGATTGAATGAGCAGTTCTTC. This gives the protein CASSTSRGLNEQFF.